A single sample is the source of the 28 T cell receptor beta chains below, sequenced in a study of blood T cells in healthy people across ages. Sample-barcoded 5' priming and a J-beta primer mix drove a second PCR of roughly 6 to 12 cycles. Each CDR3 protein is one row after TCRdb ran MiXCR on the 5' RACE reads. Of 550,000 to 600,000 distinct CDR3 sequences listed, 47% are singletons. Sequencing input: blood. The receptor source for this set is a man older than 75 in good health.

The chain joins TRBV10-2 to TRBJ2-4, with D possibly being TRBD1 (6 bases). The end of the DNA is better explained by TRBJ2-5, so the J call may be wrong. The CDR3 extends over 16 amino acids. From germline, CDR1 is WSHSY and CDR2 SAAADI. The CDR3 sequence is CASSGPGDANRETQYF. CDR3 nucleotides: TGCGCCAGCAGCGGGCCAGGGGACGCTAATCGAGAGACCCAGTACTTC.

This clonotype was detected a few times. The chain couples TRBV7-9 to TRBJ1-6; unclear D gene. Looked up from germline, CDR1 is SEHNR and CDR2 is FQNEAQ (reference sequence). V lost 1 base and J 9 bases, leaving 7 bases between the germline ends. The CDR3 loop spans 13 amino acids. This CDR3 reads CASSLGGGSPLHF. CDR3 sequence (DNA): TGTGCCAGCAGCTTAGGGGGTGGTTCACCCCTCCACTTT. Full variable domain (rest looked up from reference TRBV7-9 and TRBJ1-6): DTGVSQNPRHKITKRGQNVTFRCDPISEHNRLYWYRQTLGQGPEFLTYFQNEAQLEKSRLLSDRFSAERPKGSFSTLEIQRTEQGDSAMYLCASSLGGGSPLHFGNGTRLTVT.

The chain carries TRBV3-1 and TRBJ1-1; D gene unclear. CDR1 is LGHDT, CDR2 YNNKEL, per germline (reference sequence). This CDR3 is 14 amino acids long. The V and J ends lost 1 base and 1 base respectively, with 7 bases between them. CDR3 coding DNA: TGTGCCAGCAGCCAAGCAGTCTCGAACACTGAAGCTTTCTTT. It encodes CASSQAVSNTEAFF. The variable domain in full, with the rest retrieved from reference TRBV3-1 and TRBJ1-1, is DTAVSQTPKYLVTQMGNDKSIKCEQNLGHDTMYWYKQDSKKFLKIMFSYNNKELIINETVPNRFSPKSPDKAHLNLHINSLELGDSAVYFCASSQAVSNTEAFFGQGTRLTVV.

This chain links TRBV5-5 with TRBJ2-1, with D hard to call. This CDR3 comprises 14 residues. Trimming removed 0 bases from V and 6 bases from J, with 10 bases in between. Looked up from germline, CDR1 is SGHKS and CDR2 is YYEKEE (reference sequence). The DNA for the CDR3 is TGTGCCAGCAGCTTGGAGGCTGCCCGCAATGAGCAGTTCTTC. Translating gives CASSLEAARNEQFF.

The chain carries TRBV20-1 and TRBJ1-5; 12 nucleotides align to TRBD1. Germline CDR1 and CDR2: DFQATT and SNEGSKA (reference sequence). The CDR3 is 17 amino acids. V lost 5 bases and J lost 1; bases outside the gene matches: 9. The CDR3 here is CSAVTGTGGMSNQPQHF. The DNA of the CDR3 is TGCAGTGCTGTAACCGGGACAGGGGGCATGAGCAATCAGCCCCAGCATTTT.

This clonotype was observed a few times. The CDR3 loop is CASSQERGQGAMDIQYF. CDR3 in DNA: TGTGCCAGCAGCCAAGAGCGAGGACAGGGGGCTATGGACATTCAGTACTTC. The rearrangement links TRBV3-1 to TRBJ2-4; 11 nucleotides line up with TRBD1. With V trimmed by 0 bases and J by 8 bases, 9 bases remained unmatched. CDR1 LGHDT and CDR2 YNNKEL come from the germline V gene (reference sequence). This CDR3 is built from 17 residues.

The chain uses TRBV9 and TRBJ2-3; D unresolved. CDR3 length equals 14 residues. The V end was cut by 0 bases, the J end by 0 bases, with 5 bases between. Per germline, CDR1 SGDLS and CDR2 YYNGEE. The CDR3 reads CASSVVESTDTQYF. The CDR3 DNA follows: TGTGCCAGCAGCGTAGTCGAAAGCACAGATACGCAGTATTTT.

The chain is built from TRBV25-1 and TRBJ2-1; 7 nucleotides line up with TRBD2. V shed 4 bases, J shed 6 bases, and the junction held 12 bases outside the gene matches. CDR3 length: 16 residues. Per germline, CDR1 MGHDK and CDR2 SYGVNS. CDR3 sequence reads: CASSGPGLVGSNEQFF. CDR3 in DNA: TGTGCCAGCAGTGGCCCCGGACTAGTTGGGTCCAATGAGCAGTTCTTC.

The chain employs TRBV20-1 and TRBJ1-1, with 7 bases that match TRBD1. Germline lookup yields CDR1 DFQATT and CDR2 SNEGSKA (reference sequence). The CDR3 is 12 residues long. V lost 7 bases and J lost 4; bases outside the gene matches: 6. CDR3 protein: CSVRQGSTEAFF. For the CDR3, the DNA is TGCAGTGTCCGACAGGGAAGCACTGAAGCTTTCTTT.

This clonotype came up a few times. The gene calls are TRBV5-6 and TRBJ2-1; TRBD2 matches at 11 bases. The germline gives CDR1 SGHDT, CDR2 YYEEEE. This CDR3 contains 15 residues. V trimming: 2 bases; J trimming: 8 bases; junction bases outside the gene matches: 6. Here the CDR3 DNA reads TGTGCCAGCAGCTTTAGCGGGGGGGCTCCCGATGAGCAGTTCTTC. Translating gives CASSFSGGAPDEQFF.

A word on this clonotype: One end of the junction varies from germline; a read error may be responsible. The chain is built from TRBV7-2 and TRBJ2-3, with D hard to call. Germline V gene lookup returns CDR1 SGHTA and CDR2 FQGNSA. The length of the CDR3 is 12 residues. The CDR3 sequence is CASSLRADTRYF. The CDR3 DNA follows: TGTGCCAGCAGCTTACGGGCAGATACGCGGTATTTT.

This clonotype was detected only a few times. This sequence joins TRBV6-2 or TRBV6-3 and TRBJ1-1; TRBD1 is a possible D gene (5 bases). V lost 2 bases and J 3 bases, leaving 10 bases between the germline ends. Germline CDR1 and CDR2: MNHEY and SVGEGT. This CDR3 has 14 amino acids. CDR3 protein: CASSYTGRYTEAFF. DNA of the CDR3: TGTGCCAGCAGTTACACAGGACGCTACACTGAAGCTTTCTTT.

The chain joins TRBV4-1 to TRBJ1-1, with D hard to call. Trimming removed 4 bases from V and 4 bases from J, with 10 bases in between. CDR3 length: 13 amino acids. Germline V gene lookup returns CDR1 MGHRA and CDR2 YSYEKL. CDR3 bases: TGCGCCAGCAGCCCTAACTGGGTCACTGAAGCTTTCTTT. This sequence encodes CASSPNWVTEAFF.

V and J are TRBV5-1 and TRBJ2-5; TRBD2 is a possible D gene (5 bases). V was cut by 0 bases and J by 1 base, with 13 bases left in between. There are 16 residues in the CDR3. CDR1 and CDR2 from the germline V gene are SGHRS and YFSETQ. The CDR3 DNA reads as TGCGCCAGCAGCTTGGCCCCACCGGGATCCCAAGAGACCCAGTACTTC. Encoded protein: CASSLAPPGSQETQYF.

The chain uses TRBV20-1 and TRBJ2-3; D not resolved. Between the trimmed V and J ends, which lost 8 bases and 8 bases, there was a span of 20 bases. The germline V gene encodes CDR1 DFQATT and CDR2 SNEGSKA (reference sequence). CDR3 length: 13 residues. CDR3 DNA: TGCAGTCCCAGCCAGATTATCCGGGTTACGCAGTATTTT. Residues: CSPSQIIRVTQYF.

Only one count was recorded for this clonotype. A read error may explain this, as a much larger clone is one base away. V usage is TRBV12-3 or TRBV12-4 and J usage is TRBJ2-7; 7 bases fit TRBD2. There are 16 residues in the CDR3. V dropped 7 bases and J dropped 6; count of bases not matched to a gene: 18. DNA for the CDR3: TGTGCCAGCAACTCCCAAAGGGCGGGAGCTGTCTGCGAGCAGTACTTC. Protein sequence: CASNSQRAGAVCEQYF.

In regard to this clonotype: At one end, the junction sequence differs from germline, possibly due to a read error. V gene TRBV7-6 combines with J gene TRBJ2-7; D is possibly TRBD1 or TRBD2 (5 bases each). The germline V gene has CDR1 SGHVS and CDR2 FNYEAQ. This CDR3 has 15 amino acids. CDR3: CASSSPGRSSDEQYF. CDR3 nucleotides: TGTGCCAGCAGCTCTCCGGGACGAAGCTCCGACGAGCAGTACTTC. The full variable domain, with the rest looked up from reference TRBV7-6 and TRBJ2-7, is GAGVSQSPRYKVTKRGQDVALRCDPISGHVSLYWYRQALGQGPEFLTYFNYEAQQDKSGLPNDRFSAERPEGSISTLTIQRTEQRDSAMYRCASSSPGRSSDEQYFGPGTRLTVT.

CDR3 in DNA: TGTGCCAGCAGCCCTCACCGGGGGAACTACGAGCAGTACTTC. This codes for CASSPHRGNYEQYF. The rearrangement uses TRBV11-2 and TRBJ2-7, with D perhaps matching TRBD2 (6 bases). The CDR3 runs 14 residues. The V gene lost 5 bases and the J gene lost 3 bases, with 14 bases spanning the gap. Germline V lookup: CDR1 SGHAT, CDR2 FQNNGV.

This chain connects TRBV6-6 to TRBJ2-7; no reliable D call. The CDR3 covers 13 residues. The germline V and J ends were trimmed by 2 bases and 7 bases, with 12 bases remaining between them. Germline V gene data show CDR1 as MNHNY and CDR2 as SVGAGI (reference sequence). Here the CDR3 DNA reads TGTGCCAGCAGTTACACTGACTCGGGTGAGCAGTACTTC. It encodes CASSYTDSGEQYF.

There are a few counts of this clonotype. The rearrangement links TRBV20-1 to TRBJ2-3, with D tentatively TRBD2 (5 bases). In germline, CDR1 is DFQATT, CDR2 SNEGSKA (reference sequence). This CDR3 has 13 amino acids. Trimming stripped 6 bases from V and 7 bases from J, with 17 bases between. The CDR3 protein is CSAVGLATHTQYF. Written as DNA, the CDR3 is TGCAGTGCCGTGGGCCTAGCAACGCATACGCAGTATTTT.

This clonotype is medium-sized within its sample. This may be a read error: a much more frequent sequence differs by one nucleotide. The CDR3 nucleotides read TGTGCCAGCAGCGTAGGGGGGGCAATAGATACGCAGTATTTT. Its translation: CASSVGGAIDTQYF. The V and J genes are TRBV7-2 and TRBJ2-3; TRBD2 might be the D (7 bases). Germline V lookup: CDR1 SGHTA, CDR2 FQGNSA. The CDR3 covers 14 residues. Trimming took 5 bases from V and 5 from J, leaving 14 bases between them.

V gene TRBV6-5 combines with J gene TRBJ2-5; D remains ambiguous. Trimming left V 2 bases short and J 11 bases short, with 21 bases between. Germline-derived CDR1 and CDR2 are MNHEY and SVGAGI. CDR3 length: 15 amino acids. The CDR3: CASSYARTASNEQYF. For the CDR3, the DNA is TGTGCCAGCAGTTACGCCCGGACGGCCTCGAATGAGCAGTACTTC.

CDR3 residues: CASRSPGQGRYEQFF. CDR3 nucleotide sequence: TGTGCCAGCAGATCACCGGGACAGGGGCGCTATGAGCAGTTCTTC. The J gene is TRBJ2-1, the V gene TRBV6-5; 10 nucleotides align to TRBD1. Losses at the gene ends were 6 bases for V and 8 bases for J; bases not matched to a gene: 10. Looked up from germline, CDR1 is MNHEY and CDR2 is SVGAGI. There are 15 residues in the CDR3.

In its sample, this clonotype was seen many times. This chain links TRBV20-1 with TRBJ1-2; tentatively, D is TRBD1 (6 bases). The ends were cut back, 1 base at V and 8 bases at J, with 11 bases in the middle. Germline assignment: CDR1 DFQATT and CDR2 SNEGSKA (reference sequence). CDR3 length equals 12 residues. CDR3 sequence reads: CSARGAGVGYTF. The CDR3, as DNA: TGCAGTGCTAGAGGGGCAGGGGTAGGCTACACCTTC.

This rearrangement joins TRBV12-5 to TRBJ2-1; D is possibly TRBD2 (6 bases). V lost 1 base and J lost 5, with 15 bases in between. Per germline, CDR1 LGHNT and CDR2 FRNRAP. The CDR3 loop spans 16 amino acids. The CDR3 DNA follows: TGTGCTAGTGGTTTGGAGCGGGTAGGTGGGGACAATGAGCAGTTCTTC. It translates to CASGLERVGGDNEQFF.

Note on this clonotype: This may be a read error, as it is one base from a much larger clone. The chain links TRBV6-5 to TRBJ2-7; perhaps TRBD1 as D (7 bases). Germline lookup yields CDR1 MNHEY and CDR2 SVGAGI. The V gene lost 5 bases and the J gene lost 9 bases, with 20 bases spanning the gap. The CDR3 extends over 14 amino acids. CDR3 sequence: CASSPRQGGRVQYF. CDR3 DNA: TGTGCCAGCAGTCCCCGACAGGGAGGTCGTGTGCAGTACTTC.

The V gene is TRBV20-1, the J gene TRBJ1-1; weak D call: TRBD1 (5 bases). Per the germline V gene, CDR1 is DFQATT and CDR2 is SNEGSKA (reference sequence). V lost 5 bases and J 0 bases, leaving 16 bases between the germline ends. The CDR3 spans 15 residues. The CDR3 nucleotides are TGCAGTGCTCAGTCGGGGGGAAACATGAACACTGAAGCTTTCTTT. As protein: CSAQSGGNMNTEAFF.

To note about this clonotype: This could be a read error, since a much larger clone is one nucleotide away. The V call is TRBV7-2, the J call TRBJ2-7, with a possible D match to TRBD2 (6 bases). Germline loops: CDR1 SGHTA, CDR2 FQGNSA. V shed 1 base and J shed 7 bases, with 14 bases lying between them. The CDR3 extends over 14 amino acids. Written as DNA, the CDR3 is TGTGCCAGCAGCTTAGATGGGGGGTACAATGAGCAGTACTTC. Its protein product is CASSLDGGYNEQYF.